These 2 T cell receptor beta chains came from one sample sequenced in a study of T cells in Graves' hyperthyroidism and ophthalmopathy. TCR beta CDR3 regions were amplified from RNA transcripts. Primed by the HTBI set, a first-round RT-PCR was run on the TCR CDR3. TCRdb re-called the multiplex PCR reads through MiXCR, storing one row per CDR3 protein. The data hold a few hundred thousand distinct CDR3 sequences, with about 13% observed a single time. The sample comprised blood. These receptor sequences come from a woman between 40 and 55 years old with Graves' ophthalmopathy.

This chain joins TRBV5-5 and TRBJ2-7; TRBD2 aligns across 11 bases. V shed 0 bases and J 0 bases; nucleotides not matched to a gene: 8. This CDR3 region has 18 residues. The germline CDR1 and CDR2 sequences are SGHKS and YYEKEE (reference sequence). CDR3 loop: CASSLELAGAISSYEQYF. For the CDR3, the DNA is TGTGCCAGCAGCTTGGAACTAGCGGGGGCCATCAGCTCCTACGAGCAGTACTTC. The full variable domain, completed using reference TRBV5-5 and TRBJ2-7, is DAGVTQSPTHLIKTRGQQVTLRCSPISGHKSVSWYQQVLGQGPQFIFQYYEKEERGRGNFPDRFSARQFPNYSSELNVNALLLGDSALYLCASSLELAGAISSYEQYFGPGTRLTVT.

This clonotype was seen many times. The chain joins TRBV12-3 or TRBV12-4 to TRBJ1-5, with D unclear. The CDR3 length is 13 residues. The V and J ends lost 3 bases and 4 bases respectively, with 7 bases between them. In DNA form, the CDR3 reads TGTGCCAGCAGTTTCATCGCAAATCAGCCCCAGCATTTT. Translated: CASSFIANQPQHF.